These 13 T cell receptor beta chains share one sample of origin, sequenced in a study of CD8 T cells in ankylosing spondylitis. One entry per CDR3 protein, called by TCRdb with MiXCR from the 5' RACE reads. The table lists 380,000 or so distinct CDR3 sequences, about 20% of them singletons. Sequenced material: blood, either unsorted or a sorted T cell fraction (not recorded which). The receptors were gathered from a male donor with ankylosing spondylitis or in good health (not recorded which).

J is TRBJ2-3 and V is TRBV6-6; the D is unclear. This CDR3 has 12 amino acids. Looked up from germline, CDR1 is MNHNY and CDR2 is SVGAGI (reference sequence). V shed 8 bases and J shed 4 bases, with 10 bases lying between them. The CDR3 DNA reads as TGTGCCAGCTACCTAGGGTCAGATACGCAGTATTTT. Its protein is CASYLGSDTQYF.

This chain connects TRBV20-1 to TRBJ2-2, with D tentatively TRBD1 or TRBD2 (5 bases each). The CDR3 is 15 amino acids. Trimming removed 7 bases from V and 0 bases from J, with 15 bases in between. CDR1 DFQATT and CDR2 SNEGSKA come from the germline V gene (reference sequence). CDR3 region: CSVPGRTANTGELFF. The CDR3 DNA sequence: TGCAGTGTTCCGGGGCGGACGGCGAACACCGGGGAGCTGTTTTTT.

There are a few counts of this clonotype. V usage is TRBV12-3 or TRBV12-4 and J usage is TRBJ2-7; perhaps TRBD2 as D (5 bases). This CDR3 is built from 12 residues. The V and J ends lost 6 bases and 4 bases respectively, with 10 bases between them. The CDR3 DNA follows: TGTGCCAGCAGGACGTCGGGGTACGAGCAGTACTTC. Protein sequence: CASRTSGYEQYF.

The chain has TRBV24-1 and TRBJ2-3; 7 positions agree with TRBD1. This CDR3 is built from 17 residues. With V trimmed by 4 bases and J by 5 bases, 14 bases remained unmatched. CDR1 and CDR2 from the germline V gene are KGHDR and SFDVKD. The CDR3 nucleotides are TGTGCCACCAGTGAAGCCGACAGGGCAGGAGCGAGAGATACGCAGTATTTT. Residues: CATSEADRAGARDTQYF.

This clonotype showed up just a few times. The chain has TRBV3-1 and TRBJ2-7; no clear D. V dropped 2 bases and J dropped 0 bases, with 8 bases sitting between them. CDR3 length equals 14 residues. The germline V gene has CDR1 LGHDT and CDR2 YNNKEL (reference sequence). The CDR3 DNA reads as TGTGCCAGCAGCCAAATCCAGGACTCCTACGAGCAGTACTTC. Translation: CASSQIQDSYEQYF.

This clonotype was seen more than once but under ten times. CDR3 nucleotides: TGTGCCAGCGGGAGTTCGAGTCCTTCTACCTACGAGCAGTACTTC. Its translation is CASGSSSPSTYEQYF. The chain has TRBV7-8 and TRBJ2-7, with a possible D match to TRBD2 (5 bases). This CDR3 region has 15 residues. Trimming shortened V by 8 bases and J by 2 bases, and 19 bases separated the two germline ends. The germline CDR1 and CDR2 sequences are SGHVS and FQNEAQ. The full variable domain, in which reference TRBV7-8 and TRBJ2-7 provide the parts outside the CDR3, is GAGVSQSPRYKVAKRGQDVALRCDPISGHVSLFWYQQALGQGPEFLTYFQNEAQLDKSGLPSDRFFAERPEGSVSTLKIQRTQQEDSAVYLCASGSSSPSTYEQYFGPGTRLTVT.

This clonotype was seen repeatedly, ten times or more. The chain links TRBV28 to TRBJ2-7; no clear D. Per germline, CDR1 MDHEN and CDR2 SYDVKM. Trimming shortened V by 5 bases and J by 4 bases, and 6 bases separated the two germline ends. The CDR3 extends over 11 amino acids. The CDR3 spells CASSPLYEQYF. In nucleotides, the CDR3 is TGTGCCAGCAGTCCCCTTTACGAGCAGTACTTC.

This clonotype was picked up many times. The V gene is TRBV7-9, the J gene TRBJ2-1, with a tentative D call TRBD2 (5 bases). The CDR3 contains 12 residues. The V end was cut by 8 bases, the J end by 7 bases, with 12 bases between. Germline CDR1 SEHNR, CDR2 FQNEAQ (reference sequence). The CDR3 nucleotides read TGTGCCAGCTCACCACCGGGGAATGAGCAGTTCTTC. It codes for CASSPPGNEQFF.

The V and J genes are TRBV20-1 and TRBJ2-7; 9 bases are a match to TRBD1. V lost 2 bases and J lost 4; bases outside the gene matches: 3. The CDR3 has 13 amino acids. Germline-derived CDR1 and CDR2 are DFQATT and SNEGSKA (reference sequence). CDR3 in DNA: TGCAGTGCTAGAACAGGGGGCGATTACGAGCAGTACTTC. Translation gives CSARTGGDYEQYF.

The genes are TRBV6-1 and TRBJ2-7; 9 bases map to TRBD1. Germline V CDR1 and CDR2: MNHNS, SASEGT. The CDR3 extends over 15 amino acids. V was clipped by 6 bases and J by 4 bases; unmatched bases: 10. Here the CDR3 reads CASSTGTGTLYEQYF. The CDR3 region has the DNA TGTGCCAGCAGCACCGGGACAGGGACCTTATACGAGCAGTACTTC.

This clonotype was counted between two and nine times. This sequence joins TRBV29-1 and TRBJ2-3, with 11 bases aligning to TRBD1. V shed 4 bases, J shed 5 bases, and the junction held 5 bases outside the gene matches. Germline loops: CDR1 SQVTM, CDR2 ANQGSEA. The CDR3 has 14 residues. CDR3 sequence: CSVAGTGGGDTQYF. The CDR3 nucleotides are TGCAGCGTTGCCGGGACAGGGGGTGGAGATACGCAGTATTTT.

There are a few counts of this clonotype. V usage is TRBV11-1 and J usage is TRBJ2-7; TRBD2 aligns across 8 bases. J gave up 3 bases and V 3 bases, and 16 bases lay outside the gene matches. CDR3 length equals 18 residues. Germline CDR1 SGHAT, CDR2 FQDESV (reference sequence). This CDR3 is CASSFGSRGSGGSYEQYF. The CDR3 region has the DNA TGTGCCAGCAGCTTCGGATCAAGAGGGAGCGGGGGAAGCTACGAGCAGTACTTC.

About this clonotype: Relative to the germline gene, one junction end is altered; a read error may explain this. V and J are TRBV18 and TRBJ1-2; D possibly corresponds to TRBD1 (6 bases). The germline V gene has CDR1 KGHSH and CDR2 LQKENI. CDR3 length: 16 residues. The CDR3 region is CVSSPHAESGADGYTF. DNA of the CDR3: TGTGTCAGCTCACCCCATGCTGAATCAGGGGCTGATGGCTACACCTTC.